Reported below is one T cell receptor (beta chain). The assay was immunoSEQ multiplex PCR, and TCRdb's table has in-frame clones only and misses some. The sample has hundreds of thousands of clones, around 80% seen once. The data were obtained in a study of control samples from healthy donors and cancer patients. Germline V gene sequence: CDR1 LGHDT, CDR2 YNNKEL (reference sequence). This CDR3 is built from 14 residues. Trimming removed 2 bases from V and 3 bases from J; junction bases left unmatched: 2. The TCR comes from a woman in her sixties with lung cancer. The specimen was PBMCs. The genes are TRBV3-1 (or the pseudogene TRBV3-2) and TRBJ2-3; TRBD2 agrees at 7 bases. The CDR3 protein is CASSQPRGTDTQYF. The CDR3 DNA sequence: TGTGCCAGCAGCCAACCGCGGGGGACAGATACGCAGTATTTT.